This T cell receptor beta chain was obtained from a study of CD8 T cells in Susac syndrome. This clonotype occurred once. As yet, its antigen is unknown. Germline V lookup: CDR1 SGDLS, CDR2 YYNGEE. The CDR3 is 15 amino acids. The ends were cut back, 4 bases at V and 0 bases at J, with 10 bases in the middle. The study, taken as a whole, reports: As acknowledged by the study, its TCR sequencing and HLA analysis included a relatively small number of individuals.

An input of roughly 0.45 to 1 ug of RNA was subjected to reverse transcription using random hexamers. Multiplex immunoSEQ PCR targeted 54 Vbeta and 13 Jbeta TCR beta segments. TCRdb redid the calling of the immunoSEQ multiplex PCR reads with MiXCR, one entry per CDR3 protein. This sample carries under 200,000 distinct CDR3 sequences, approximately 95% of them seen once, and the ten largest clones take less than 0.2%. Sequencing targeted TCR beta in blood CD8+ and CD4+ T cells. Treatment-naive patients with stable or active relapsing-remitting disease were the multiple sclerosis controls. The J gene is TRBJ1-4, the V gene TRBV9; D gene unclear. Sample: CD8+ T cells from PBMCs. The TCR sequence derives from a human donor with multiple sclerosis. CDR3 sequence (DNA): TGTGCCAGCAGCCCGCATCATGCAACTAATGAAAAACTGTTTTTT. Translating it yields CASSPHHATNEKLFF.